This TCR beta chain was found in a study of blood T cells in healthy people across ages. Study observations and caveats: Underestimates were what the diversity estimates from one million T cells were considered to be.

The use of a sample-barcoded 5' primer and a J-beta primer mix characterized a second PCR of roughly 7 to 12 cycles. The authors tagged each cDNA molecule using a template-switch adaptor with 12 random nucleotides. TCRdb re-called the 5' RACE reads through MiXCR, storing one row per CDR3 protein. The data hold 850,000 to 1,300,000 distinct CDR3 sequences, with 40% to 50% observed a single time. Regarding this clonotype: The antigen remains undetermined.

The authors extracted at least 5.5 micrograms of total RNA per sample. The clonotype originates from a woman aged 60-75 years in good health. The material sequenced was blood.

Here the CDR3 reads CASIPSGRARETQYF. The CDR3 DNA reads as TGTGCCTCCATACCTAGCGGGAGGGCCCGGGAGACCCAGTACTTC. J is TRBJ2-5 and V is TRBV28; 12 nucleotides align to TRBD2. J gave up 5 bases and V 11 bases, and 12 bases lay outside the gene matches. Germline CDR1 is MDHEN and CDR2 is SYDVKM. The CDR3 loop spans 15 amino acids.